This T cell receptor (beta chain) emerged from a study of CD8 T cells in Susac syndrome. TEMRA cells were enriched by FACS, while CD8+ and CD4+ T cells were obtained through a negative isolation that was performed magnetically. Germline lookup yields CDR1 GTSNPN and CDR2 SVGIG (reference sequence). This CDR3 has 14 amino acids. Germline trimming cut 3 bases from V and 5 bases from J; bases unmatched to any gene: 5. cDNA came from roughly 0.5 to 1 ug RNA primed by random hexamers. A multiplex approach, immunoSEQ multiplex PCR, amplified TCR beta CDR3 across 54 Vbeta and 13 Jbeta. TCRdb called the immunoSEQ multiplex PCR reads again in MiXCR, with one record for every CDR3 protein. The table lists 200,000 or so distinct CDR3 sequences, about 96% of them singletons.

The material sequenced was CD4+ T cells from PBMCs. The sequence was obtained from a human donor with multiple sclerosis. The chain carries TRBV30 and TRBJ2-1; TRBD2 matches 9 bases. CDR3 sequence reads: CAWSTGTSNNEQFF. CDR3 nucleotide sequence: TGTGCCTGGAGCACCGGGACTAGCAACAATGAGCAGTTCTTC.